Presented here are 15 T cell receptor beta chains from one specimen sequenced in a study of T cell responses to AZD1222 COVID-19 vaccine. The data were produced by immunoSEQ multiplex PCR, yet TCRdb's version contains in-frame clones alone and is incomplete. The sample yields about 27,000 clones, about 92% seen once. The sample here was peripheral blood, taken 28 days after the second AZD1222 dose. The source is an adult who received the AZD1222 COVID-19 vaccine.

The chain is built from TRBV7-6 and TRBJ1-1; no definite D call. This CDR3 contains 13 residues. With 2 bases removed from V and 4 bases from J, the gap between germline ends came to 8 bases. In germline, CDR1 is SGHVS, CDR2 FNYEAQ. In DNA, the CDR3 is TGTGCCAGCAGCTTAAGCTGGACCACTGAAGCTTTCTTT. Translation: CASSLSWTTEAFF.

V and J are TRBV3-1 (or the pseudogene TRBV3-2) and TRBJ1-1, with D possibly matching TRBD1 (6 bases). The CDR3 extends over 16 amino acids. Trimming removed 3 bases at V and 0 bases at J, with 14 bases between. CDR1 and CDR2 from the germline V gene are LGHDT and YNNKEL (reference sequence). CDR3 coding DNA: TGTGCCAGCAGCCAGTTACCCGGGACATTGAACACTGAAGCTTTCTTT. Translating gives CASSQLPGTLNTEAFF.

V is TRBV5-4 and J is TRBJ1-2; 7 bases line up with TRBD1. Per germline, CDR1 SGHNT and CDR2 YYREEE (reference sequence). V was pared by 3 bases and J by 4 bases, with 12 bases of the junction left unmatched. The CDR3 loop spans 16 amino acids. The CDR3 DNA follows: TGTGCCAGCAGCTCGCGAGACAGGGCGTTAAGCTATGGCTACACCTTC. Protein product: CASSSRDRALSYGYTF.

The J gene is TRBJ1-6, the V gene TRBV7-8, with D maybe TRBD1 (6 bases). There are 13 residues in the CDR3. The ends were cut back, 4 bases at V and 11 bases at J, with 12 bases in the middle. Germline values: CDR1 SGHVS, CDR2 FQNEAQ. CDR3 bases: TGTGCCAGCAGCTCAGGGGCAGGGCCACCCCTCCACTTT. This encodes CASSSGAGPPLHF.

The CDR3 region is CASSRVVSLGYTF. DNA of the CDR3: TGTGCCAGCAGCCGAGTTGTGTCACTTGGCTACACCTTC. The chain is built from TRBV12-3 or TRBV12-4 and TRBJ1-2; D gene uncertain. The V end was cut by 6 bases, the J end by 7 bases, with 15 bases between. The CDR3 runs 13 residues.

The chain carries TRBV5-8 and TRBJ1-2, with D uncertain. Per germline, CDR1 SGHTS and CDR2 YDEGEE. This CDR3 is built from 14 residues. With 6 bases removed from V and 4 bases from J, the gap between germline ends came to 16 bases. The CDR3 DNA is TGTGCCAGCAAGAATTCTGGCGGAATCTATGGCTACACCTTC. Amino acids: CASKNSGGIYGYTF.

This clone came up a few times. The V gene is TRBV6-5, the J gene TRBJ2-1, with 9 bases fitting TRBD2. There are 15 residues in the CDR3. CDR1 is MNHEY, CDR2 SVGAGI, per germline. Trimming took 0 bases from V and 5 from J; bases not matched to a gene: 2. Written as DNA, the CDR3 is TGTGCCAGCAGTTACTCAATAGCGGGAGACAATGAGCAGTTCTTC. Translated, it gives CASSYSIAGDNEQFF.

The chain joins TRBV29-1 to TRBJ2-4; TRBD1 is a possible D gene (6 bases). The CDR3 covers 13 residues. Trimming cost V 7 bases and J 2 bases, with 12 bases left between them. Germline assignment: CDR1 SQVTM and CDR2 ANQGSEA. The CDR3 DNA sequence: TGCAGCGGGGTACAGGGACCCAAAAACATTCAGTACTTC. Translation: CSGVQGPKNIQYF. Complete variable domain (other parts from reference TRBV29-1 and TRBJ2-4): SAVISQKPSRDICQRGTSLTIQCQVDSQVTMMFWYRQQPGQSLTLIATANQGSEATYESGFVIDKFPISRPNLTFSTLTVSNMSPEDSSIYLCSGVQGPKNIQYFGAGTRLSVL.

The chain employs TRBV6-5 and TRBJ2-7; D gene uncertain. The CDR3 is made up of 14 amino acids. Trimming pared 6 bases from V and 6 bases from J, leaving 18 bases between. Per germline, CDR1 MNHEY and CDR2 SVGAGI. CDR3: CASRGSGGYGEQYF. The CDR3, as DNA: TGTGCCAGCAGGGGTTCCGGTGGTTACGGCGAGCAGTACTTC.

The chain joins TRBV11-3 to TRBJ1-1; D remains ambiguous. The germline V and J ends were trimmed by 5 bases and 1 base, with 14 bases remaining between them. Germline assignment: CDR1 SGHNT and CDR2 YENEEA. The CDR3 consists of 15 residues. DNA of the CDR3: TGTGCCAGCAGCACGTACCGGGGTGAGAACACTGAAGCTTTCTTT. Protein sequence: CASSTYRGENTEAFF.

The rearrangement links TRBV18 to TRBJ2-7; 8 bases align to TRBD2. Trimming cost V 3 bases and J 6 bases; bases outside gene matches: 10. The germline gives CDR1 KGHSH, CDR2 LQKENI. This CDR3 has 15 residues. The CDR3 region is CASSPGGRPLSEQYF. The CDR3 bases are TGTGCCAGCTCACCTGGCGGGAGGCCCTTGAGCGAGCAGTACTTC.

The V and J genes are TRBV3-1 (or the pseudogene TRBV3-2) and TRBJ2-1; D unclear. V was cut by 4 bases and J by 5 bases, with 6 bases left in between. The germline V gene has CDR1 LGHDT and CDR2 YNNKEL (reference sequence). CDR3 length: 12 residues. CDR3 amino acids: CASSRVDNEQFF. CDR3 DNA: TGTGCCAGCAGCCGGGTGGACAATGAGCAGTTCTTC.

The chain carries TRBV5-5 and TRBJ1-1; no clear D. CDR3 length equals 15 residues. The V end was cut by 1 base, the J end by 0 bases, with 10 bases between. Germline-derived CDR1 and CDR2 are SGHKS and YYEKEE (reference sequence). CDR3 nucleotide sequence: TGTGCCAGCAGCTTGTTGGTACACCTGAACACTGAAGCTTTCTTT. It specifies CASSLLVHLNTEAFF.

The rearrangement links TRBV27 to TRBJ2-5; tentatively, D is TRBD1 or TRBD2 (5 bases each). Trimming stripped 5 bases from V and 10 bases from J, with 17 bases between. This CDR3 contains 13 residues. Germline-derived CDR1 and CDR2 are MNHEY and SMNVEV (reference sequence). In nucleotides, the CDR3 is TGTGCCAGCAGTCCGGGACCCTCCTGGAACCAGTACTTC. It translates to CASSPGPSWNQYF.

This clone was recorded once. The chain links TRBV30 to TRBJ1-1; TRBD1 agrees at 8 bases. Losses at the gene ends were 3 bases for V and 1 base for J; bases not matched to a gene: 4. This CDR3 is built from 14 residues. The germline V gene has CDR1 GTSNPN and CDR2 SVGIG (reference sequence). The chain's CDR3 is CAWSAGTGNTEAFF. The CDR3 DNA sequence: TGTGCCTGGAGCGCCGGGACAGGGAACACTGAAGCTTTCTTT.